The clone carrying this TCR beta chain showed up just a few times. The ends were cut back, 0 bases at V and 7 bases at J, with 7 bases in the middle. The CDR3 totals 12 residues. Germline V gene lookup returns CDR1 MGHRA and CDR2 YSYEKL. This sample stems from a study of blood T cell repertoires in COVID-19. Study in general: Donors in the United States, Italy and Spain gave samples during acute or convalescent COVID-19. The cDNA or gDNA used as material had been derived from T cells, B-cell-depleted T cells, or PBMCs.

Profiled with immunoSEQ multiplex PCR; TCRdb holds only in-frame clones, not every one. This sample carries 300,000 to 350,000 clones, approximately 87% of them seen once, and the ten largest clones take less than 3.5%. V gene TRBV4-1 combines with J gene TRBJ2-7, with D maybe TRBD2 (5 bases). This clonotype was sampled from a woman aged 30 to 39 with COVID-19, enrolled during active disease. Sequencing was performed on peripheral blood. The CDR3 DNA follows: TGCGCCAGCAGCCAAGATAGGAGGGAGCAGTACTTC. It translates to CASSQDRREQYF.